Shown below are 23 T cell receptor beta chains from a single sample sequenced in a study of technical replicates of blood from a handful of donors. Here immunoSEQ multiplex PCR was the method, and the copy in TCRdb shows in-frame clones only, minus some. Here the sample spans some 62,000 clones, around 87% being singletons. Sequencing was performed on PBMCs. The receptors come from a human donor in good health. Some clones in this sample may be carry-over from other donors' samples.

The sample holds a few counts of this clone. The chain has TRBV20-1 and TRBJ2-5, with a possible D match to TRBD2 (6 bases). V gave up 8 bases and J gave up 5 bases, with 9 bases separating them. The CDR3 runs 10 residues. Germline CDR1 and CDR2: DFQATT and SNEGSKA (reference sequence). The CDR3 protein is CSLAQETQYF. Here the CDR3 DNA reads TGCAGTCTAGCGCAGGAGACCCAGTACTTC.

The chain joins TRBV7-6 to TRBJ2-2; D remains unclear. CDR1 is SGHVS and CDR2 is FNYEAQ in the germline V gene. The CDR3 runs to 13 residues. The germline V and J ends were trimmed by 1 base and 7 bases, with 7 bases remaining between them. The CDR3 region is CASSLVRGGELFF. The CDR3 nucleotides read TGTGCCAGCAGCTTAGTAAGAGGCGGGGAGCTGTTTTTT.

The table lists this clone with a few counts. The gene calls are TRBV7-2 and TRBJ2-7, with TRBD1 matching over 7 bases. J was trimmed by 4 bases and V by 4 bases; bases with no gene match: 10. The germline CDR1 and CDR2 sequences are SGHTA and FQGNSA. The CDR3 has 15 residues. The DNA for the CDR3 is TGTGCCAGCAGCTACGGACAGGCCATGCGGTACGAGCAGTACTTC. This codes for CASSYGQAMRYEQYF.

The J gene is TRBJ1-2, the V gene TRBV10-3; 11 bases match TRBD1. Germline CDR1 and CDR2: ENHRY and SYGVKD. V lost 10 bases and J lost 3; bases outside the gene matches: 4. CDR3 length: 13 residues. The CDR3 DNA reads as TGTGCCAGCGGACAGGGGGCGGACTATGGCTACACCTTC. Protein sequence: CASGQGADYGYTF.

The chain recombines TRBV18 with TRBJ1-2; D gene unclear. With 2 bases removed from V and 1 base from J, the gap between germline ends came to 5 bases. This CDR3 is 13 amino acids long. Germline lookup yields CDR1 KGHSH and CDR2 LQKENI. CDR3 DNA sequence: TGTGCCAGCTCACCAACAGATAACTATGGCTACACCTTC. Its protein is CASSPTDNYGYTF. Variable domain in full (rest from reference TRBV18 and TRBJ1-2): NAGVMQNPRHLVRRRGQEARLRCSPMKGHSHVYWYRQLPEEGLKFMVYLQKENIIDESGMPKERFSAEFPKEGPSILRIQQVVRGDSAAYFCASSPTDNYGYTFGSGTRLTVV.

V and J are TRBV5-1 and TRBJ2-6, with TRBD1 as a possible D gene (6 bases). From germline, CDR1 is SGHRS and CDR2 YFSETQ. The ends were cut back, 3 bases at V and 0 bases at J, with 13 bases in the middle. The CDR3 covers 17 residues. Here the CDR3 DNA reads TGCGCCAGCAGCTCGACAGGAAGCAACTCTGGGGCCAACGTCCTGACTTTC. This sequence encodes CASSSTGSNSGANVLTF.

V usage is TRBV10-3 and J usage is TRBJ1-1; TRBD1 is a possible D gene (5 bases). V was clipped by 0 bases and J by 1 base, with 9 bases between them. The CDR3 sequence is 15 residues long. Germline assignment: CDR1 ENHRY and CDR2 SYGVKD. The CDR3 spells CAISESGRENTEAFF. The CDR3 DNA follows: TGTGCCATCAGTGAGTCCGGCAGGGAGAACACTGAAGCTTTCTTT.

This clone was seen just once. V gene TRBV7-2 combines with J gene TRBJ2-7; TRBD2 agrees at 7 bases. Germline V lookup: CDR1 SGHTA, CDR2 FQGNSA. Trimming at V came to 5 bases and at J to 3 bases, leaving 10 bases not matched to a gene. There are 15 residues in the CDR3. Here the CDR3 DNA reads TGTGCCAGCAGCATCTTAGCGGGCAATCTCTACGAGCAGTACTTC. Protein: CASSILAGNLYEQYF. Filled out from reference TRBV7-2 and TRBJ2-7, the complete variable domain reads GAGVSQSPSNKVTEKGKDVELRCDPISGHTALYWYRQSLGQGLEFLIYFQGNSAPDKSGLPSDRFSAERTGGSVSTLTIQRTQQEDSAVYLCASSILAGNLYEQYFGPGTRLTVT.

The chain joins TRBV5-6 to TRBJ1-1, with D uncertain. Germline assignment: CDR1 SGHDT and CDR2 YYEEEE. V was clipped by 0 bases and J by 11 bases, with 11 bases between them. CDR3 length equals 12 residues. The CDR3 loop reads CASSLAFAGAFF. In DNA form, the CDR3 reads TGTGCCAGCAGCTTGGCCTTCGCGGGTGCTTTCTTT.

J is TRBJ2-5 and V is TRBV4-2, with 11 bases aligning to TRBD2. CDR1 is LGHNA, CDR2 YNFKEQ, per germline. CDR3 length: 21 residues. J was trimmed by 4 bases and V by 1 base; bases with no gene match: 20. The CDR3: CASSQAGRGGLADKRGETQYF. In DNA form, the CDR3 reads TGTGCCAGCAGCCAAGCCGGGCGGGGGGGACTAGCGGATAAAAGAGGAGAGACCCAGTACTTC.

The chain recombines TRBV6-1 with TRBJ1-5; 9 nucleotides match TRBD1. The CDR3 is made up of 15 amino acids. Unmatched junction bases numbered 5, after V lost 5 bases and J lost 3 bases. Germline values: CDR1 MNHNS, CDR2 SASEGT. CDR3 sequence: CASSLRDRDNQPQHF. DNA of the CDR3: TGTGCCAGCAGTCTCCGGGACAGGGACAATCAGCCCCAGCATTTT.

At least ten counts were recorded for this clone. The V call is TRBV5-1, the J call TRBJ2-2; 10 bases map to TRBD1. J lost 1 base, V lost 4 bases, and 7 bases had no gene match. This CDR3 region has 17 residues. The germline V gene has CDR1 SGHRS and CDR2 YFSETQ. This CDR3 is CASSEKRTGGNTGELFF. CDR3 coding DNA: TGCGCCAGCAGCGAGAAGCGGACAGGGGGGAACACCGGGGAGCTGTTTTTT.

This clone was found once. This rearrangement joins TRBV11-3 to TRBJ2-4, with 7 bases fitting TRBD1. With 5 bases clipped from V and 6 bases from J, the junction kept 7 bases outside the gene matches. This CDR3 is built from 14 residues. Germline CDR1 and CDR2: SGHNT and YENEEA. The CDR3 nucleotides read TGTGCCAGCAGCCGGGGACAGCAGTCAAACATTCAGTACTTC. This encodes CASSRGQQSNIQYF.

The chain joins TRBV2 to TRBJ1-4; possibly TRBD1 for D (6 bases). The CDR3 is 13 amino acids. The germline V gene encodes CDR1 SNHLY and CDR2 FYNNEI. Trimming removed 6 bases at V and 8 bases at J, with 13 bases between. The chain's CDR3 is CASSYREGEKLFF. DNA for the CDR3: TGTGCCAGCAGCTACAGGGAGGGAGAAAAACTGTTTTTT.

The chain uses TRBV6-4 and TRBJ2-2, with D possibly being TRBD1 (6 bases). Between the trimmed V and J ends, which lost 3 bases and 5 bases, there was a span of 10 bases. This CDR3 comprises 14 residues. Germline V gene data show CDR1 as MRHNA and CDR2 as SNTAGT. The CDR3 protein is CASSEQGGTGELFF. In nucleotides, the CDR3 is TGTGCCAGCAGTGAACAGGGTGGAACCGGGGAGCTGTTTTTT.

The rearrangement joins TRBV6-5 to TRBJ1-2; 10 nucleotides match TRBD1. The CDR3 sequence is 15 residues long. The germline V gene encodes CDR1 MNHEY and CDR2 SVGAGI. V lost 4 bases, J lost 4 bases, and 6 bases stayed unmatched. CDR3 DNA: TGTGCCAGCAGTTTCCGGGACAGGGGTACCTATGGCTACACCTTC. Amino acids: CASSFRDRGTYGYTF.

V usage is TRBV18 and J usage is TRBJ1-1; TRBD1 matches at 9 bases. V trimming: 4 bases; J trimming: 6 bases; junction bases outside the gene matches: 3. CDR1 is KGHSH and CDR2 is LQKENI in the germline V gene. This CDR3 is built from 13 residues. The CDR3 protein is CASSQGQGAEAFF. In nucleotides, the CDR3 is TGTGCCAGCTCACAGGGACAGGGAGCTGAAGCTTTCTTT. Full variable domain (remainder filled in from reference TRBV18 and TRBJ1-1): NAGVMQNPRHLVRRRGQEARLRCSPMKGHSHVYWYRQLPEEGLKFMVYLQKENIIDESGMPKERFSAEFPKEGPSILRIQQVVRGDSAAYFCASSQGQGAEAFFGQGTRLTVV.

V usage is TRBV25-1 and J usage is TRBJ1-3, with 7 bases fitting TRBD1. CDR1 is MGHDK and CDR2 is SYGVNS in the germline V gene. V shed 6 bases, J shed 3 bases, and the junction held 11 bases outside the gene matches. The CDR3 sequence is 16 residues long. CDR3 amino acids: CASRREAGGNGNTIYF. CDR3 bases: TGTGCCAGCAGGCGAGAGGCAGGGGGGAATGGAAACACCATATATTTT.

This chain connects TRBV5-1 to TRBJ2-7; 10 bases are shared with TRBD1. There are 17 residues in the CDR3. The V gene's germline CDR1 is SGHRS and CDR2 YFSETQ. J was trimmed by 3 bases and V by 0 bases; bases with no gene match: 9. The CDR3 nucleotides are TGCGCCAGCAGCTTGGATGGATCCGGGACAGGGGTCTACGAGCAGTACTTC. Translated: CASSLDGSGTGVYEQYF. The full variable domain, with the rest looked up from reference TRBV5-1 and TRBJ2-7, is KAGVTQTPRYLIKTRGQQVTLSCSPISGHRSVSWYQQTPGQGLQFLFEYFSETQRNKGNFPGRFSGRQFSNSRSEMNVSTLELGDSALYLCASSLDGSGTGVYEQYFGPGTRLTVT.

The genes are TRBV4-3 and TRBJ1-3; D is possibly TRBD1 (5 bases). The CDR3 is made up of 15 amino acids. The V end lost 1 base, the J end lost 4 bases, and 11 bases lay between the germline ends. Germline CDR1 is LGHNA and CDR2 is YSLEER. The DNA of the CDR3 is TGCGCCAGCAGCCAAGGAATAGGGGTCGGAAACACCATATATTTT. Its translation is CASSQGIGVGNTIYF.

The chain carries TRBV2 and TRBJ2-2, with TRBD2 as a possible D gene (6 bases). The CDR3 covers 16 residues. The V and J ends lost 9 bases and 0 bases respectively, with 17 bases between them. CDR1 and CDR2 (germline): SNHLY, FYNNEI. CDR3 in DNA: TGTGCCAGTTCCCTCCAAACTAGCTCGAACACCGGGGAGCTGTTTTTT. Protein product: CASSLQTSSNTGELFF.

This clone was counted once. The chain has TRBV7-9 and TRBJ2-1; D may be TRBD1 (6 bases). CDR3 length equals 16 residues. The V gene's germline CDR1 is SEHNR and CDR2 FQNEAQ (reference sequence). Trimming stripped 1 base from V and 0 bases from J, with 10 bases between. The CDR3 DNA reads as TGTGCCAGCAGCTTAGAGGTGGGGGCCTCCTACAATGAGCAGTTCTTC. Protein sequence: CASSLEVGASYNEQFF.

The chain is built from TRBV20-1 and TRBJ2-3; TRBD1 might be the D (5 bases). Germline CDR1 reads DFQATT; CDR2 reads SNEGSKA (reference sequence). Between the trimmed V and J ends, which lost 7 bases and 4 bases, there was a span of 9 bases. This CDR3 has 11 amino acids. The CDR3 nucleotides are TGCAGTGGACAGCTGGCAGATACGCAGTATTTT. This encodes CSGQLADTQYF.